The 27 T cell receptor beta chains given below trace back to one sample, sequenced in a study of Graves' ophthalmopathy and Graves' hyperthyroidism. CDR3 regions of TCR beta were amplified from RNA transcripts. HTBI primers were used in a first-round RT-PCR, which preceded a second-round multiplex PCR. From the multiplex PCR reads, TCRdb called clonotypes with MiXCR, one entry per CDR3 protein. Among around 520,000 distinct CDR3 sequences listed, 39% were seen once. The material sequenced was peripheral blood or thyroid tissue (not recorded which). The receptors come from an adult man with Graves' hyperthyroidism.

This clonotype was counted many times. The chain joins TRBV7-3 to TRBJ2-7; maybe TRBD2 (6 bases). Germline assignment: CDR1 SGHTA and CDR2 FQGTGA. This CDR3 has 14 amino acids. V lost 3 bases to trimming and J lost 3 bases, with 12 bases between them. The CDR3 spells CASSLAGSGYEQYF. The CDR3 bases are TGTGCCAGCAGCTTGGCCGGGAGTGGCTACGAGCAGTACTTC.

This clonotype was counted between two and nine times. The chain carries TRBV12-3 or TRBV12-4 and TRBJ1-2; D perhaps matches TRBD1 (5 bases). This CDR3 has 16 amino acids. The V and J ends lost 3 bases and 4 bases respectively, with 18 bases between them. This CDR3 reads CASSFSRAQEIYGYTF. For the CDR3, the DNA is TGTGCCAGCAGTTTCTCCCGGGCACAGGAAATCTATGGCTACACCTTC.

To note about this clonotype: One base away lies a much larger clone, so this may be a sequencing read error. The genes are TRBV20-1 and TRBJ2-7; TRBD2 aligns across 9 bases. The germline V gene encodes CDR1 DFQATT and CDR2 SNEGSKA (reference sequence). The V gene end was trimmed by 5 bases and the J gene end by 2 bases; junction bases not matched to a gene: 10. The CDR3 length is 15 residues. This CDR3 is CSAAPGGTSPYEQYF. CDR3 DNA sequence: TGCAGTGCTGCACCAGGGGGGACTAGCCCCTACGAGCAGTACTTC.

This clonotype came up once. This is likely a read error, given that the CDR3 carries no conserved phenylalanine or tryptophan at its end. This chain connects TRBV20-1 to TRBJ2-7; 9 nucleotides match TRBD2. Germline-derived CDR1 and CDR2 are DFQATT and SNEGSKA (reference sequence). The CDR3 totals 16 residues. J gave up 6 bases and V 0 bases, and 12 bases lay outside the gene matches. The chain's CDR3 is CSAREERLAGSPEQYL. Here the CDR3 DNA reads TGCAGTGCTAGAGAAGAGCGCCTAGCGGGAAGCCCCGAGCAGTACCTC.

A note on this clonotype: Just one base apart from a much larger clone, this may be a read error. This sequence joins TRBV12-5 and TRBJ1-1, with TRBD1 as a possible D gene (6 bases). Per germline, CDR1 LGHNT and CDR2 FRNRAP. The CDR3 consists of 12 residues. CDR3 region: CASGNREAEASF. The DNA for the CDR3 is TGTGCTAGTGGTAACAGGGAGGCTGAAGCTTCCTTT.

This clonotype was recorded at least ten times. This chain joins TRBV12-3 or TRBV12-4 and TRBJ1-1, with D possibly matching TRBD1 (5 bases). The CDR3 runs to 14 residues. Trimming pared 4 bases from V and 3 bases from J, leaving 12 bases between. CDR3: CASSSRVGDTEAFF. Here the CDR3 DNA reads TGTGCCAGCAGTTCCAGGGTGGGGGACACTGAAGCTTTCTTT.

This sequence joins TRBV5-5 and TRBJ2-5; 11 bases agree with TRBD2. Germline CDR1 is SGHKS and CDR2 is YYEKEE (reference sequence). J lost 5 bases, V lost 4 bases, and 7 bases had no gene match. The length of the CDR3 is 15 residues. CDR3 coding DNA: TGTGCCAGCAGCGTAACTAGCGGGAGTCGGGAGACCCAGTACTTC. Protein sequence: CASSVTSGSRETQYF.

The sample holds many counts of this clonotype. J is TRBJ2-7 and V is TRBV7-2, with 11 nucleotides matching TRBD1. The germline V gene encodes CDR1 SGHTA and CDR2 FQGNSA. This CDR3 spans 18 amino acids. Trimming cost V 4 bases and J 3 bases; bases outside gene matches: 14. The CDR3 sequence is CASSSQQRDRGEYYEQYF. The CDR3 DNA reads as TGTGCCAGCAGCTCACAACAGCGGGACAGGGGGGAGTACTACGAGCAGTACTTC.

V and J are TRBV30 and TRBJ1-3; no clear D gene. Per the germline V gene, CDR1 is GTSNPN and CDR2 is SVGIG (reference sequence). V was pared by 5 bases and J by 4 bases, with 12 bases between. CDR3 length equals 13 residues. In DNA form, the CDR3 reads TGTGCCTGGGCTGGAATAGGAGGAAACACCATATATTTT. Amino acid sequence: CAWAGIGGNTIYF. Combining the CDR3 with reference TRBV30 and TRBJ1-3 gives the whole variable domain SQTIHQWPATLVQPVGSPLSLECTVEGTSNPNLYWYRQAAGRGLQLLFYSVGIGQISSEVPQNLSASRPQDRQFILSSKKLLLSDSGFYLCAWAGIGGNTIYFGEGSWLTVV.

The chain is built from TRBV11-2 and TRBJ1-2; 8 bases line up with TRBD1. Germline V CDR1 and CDR2: SGHAT, FQNNGV. J gave up 4 bases and V 1 base, and 5 bases lay outside the gene matches. CDR3 length equals 15 residues. CDR3 residues: CASSLASDRGYGYTF. CDR3 sequence (DNA): TGTGCCAGCAGCTTAGCCAGCGACAGGGGCTATGGCTACACCTTC.

The chain links TRBV29-1 to TRBJ2-5; D possibly matches TRBD1 or TRBD2 (5 bases each). V was trimmed by 1 base and J by 5 bases, leaving 8 bases between them. Per the germline V gene, CDR1 is SQVTM and CDR2 is ANQGSEA. The CDR3 is made up of 12 amino acids. CDR3 sequence (DNA): TGCAGCGTTGAAGCAGGGACGGAGACCCAGTACTTC. Amino acid sequence: CSVEAGTETQYF.

The V and J genes are TRBV10-3 and TRBJ2-5; D possibly matches TRBD1 or TRBD2 (5 bases each). V was clipped by 2 bases and J by 4 bases, with 14 bases between them. The CDR3 sequence is 15 residues long. Per germline, CDR1 ENHRY and CDR2 SYGVKD. The CDR3 spells CAISEPSGTRETQYF. In DNA form, the CDR3 reads TGTGCCATCAGTGAGCCGTCGGGGACCCGAGAGACCCAGTACTTC.

The J gene is TRBJ2-5, the V gene TRBV25-1; D may correspond to TRBD1 or TRBD2 (6 bases each). CDR1 and CDR2 from the germline V gene are MGHDK and SYGVNS. CDR3 length: 14 residues. V was cut by 0 bases and J by 5 bases, with 10 bases left in between. DNA for the CDR3: TGTGCCAGCAGTGAATACCAGGGGAGGGAGACCCAGTACTTC. Its translation: CASSEYQGRETQYF. The variable domain in full, with the rest retrieved from reference TRBV25-1 and TRBJ2-5, is EADIYQTPRYLVIGTGKKITLECSQTMGHDKMYWYQQDPGMELHLIHYSYGVNSTEKGDLSSESTVSRIRTEHFPLTLESARPSHTSQYLCASSEYQGRETQYFGPGTRLLVL.

This clonotype has ten or more counts. The chain couples TRBV20-1 to TRBJ2-7; 10 nucleotides agree with TRBD1. The CDR3 is 13 amino acids. V was clipped by 6 bases and J by 5 bases; unmatched bases: 7. From germline, CDR1 is DFQATT and CDR2 SNEGSKA (reference sequence). CDR3 sequence (DNA): TGCAGTGCCCCGGGACAGGGGAGGGACGAGCAGTACTTC. Residues: CSAPGQGRDEQYF.

This sequence joins TRBV7-2 and TRBJ1-1; 8 bases align to TRBD1. The DNA matches TRBJ2-1 better at its end, which makes the J call doubtful. Germline V lookup: CDR1 SGHTA, CDR2 FQGNSA. CDR3 size: 13 residues. CDR3 coding DNA: TGTGCCAGCAGGGGACAGGAGTCCAATGAGCAGTTCTTC. It is translated as CASRGQESNEQFF.

This clonotype was found a few times. The chain joins TRBV29-1 to TRBJ1-1; a possible D gene is TRBD1 (5 bases). V lost 0 bases, J lost 2 bases, and 13 bases lay in between. CDR1 and CDR2 (germline): SQVTM, ANQGSEA. The CDR3 is made up of 15 amino acids. The DNA for the CDR3 is TGCAGCGTTGAAGATCGCGGGACCAGAAACACTGAAGCTTTCTTT. It codes for CSVEDRGTRNTEAFF.

To note about this clonotype: A read error is possible here, since a much larger clone lies one base away. The chain uses TRBV7-3 and TRBJ2-5; 16 bases match TRBD2. CDR1 and CDR2 from the germline V gene are SGHTA and FQGTGA. This CDR3 comprises 21 residues. The CDR3: CAGSQELPGLAGGIEQETQYF. The CDR3 DNA reads TGCGCCGGCAGCCAAGAATTACCGGGACTAGCGGGGGGGATCGAGCAAGAGACCCAGTACTTC.

There are many counts of this clonotype. V is TRBV29-1 and J is TRBJ2-5; 7 positions agree with TRBD2. Per germline, CDR1 SQVTM and CDR2 ANQGSEA. The length of the CDR3 is 13 residues. After removal of 4 bases from V and 5 bases from J, the junction contained 7 bases not matched to a gene. The CDR3 protein is CSVAGGSTETQYF. The CDR3 bases are TGCAGCGTTGCTGGCGGGAGTACGGAGACCCAGTACTTC.

This clonotype was seen ten or more times. This sequence joins TRBV12-3 or TRBV12-4 and TRBJ1-6; D ambiguous. Trimming stripped 5 bases from V and 7 bases from J, with 12 bases between. This CDR3 has 14 amino acids. CDR3 sequence (DNA): TGTGCCAGCAGTGGACGGATTAAAAATTCACCCCTCCACTTT. Protein sequence: CASSGRIKNSPLHF.

The chain links TRBV7-2 to TRBJ1-2, with D tentatively TRBD1 (5 bases). CDR3 length equals 15 residues. The V end was cut by 2 bases, the J end by 4 bases, with 14 bases between. Germline loops: CDR1 SGHTA, CDR2 FQGNSA. CDR3 in amino acids: CASSLRGFLSYGYTF. The CDR3 coding sequence is TGTGCCAGCAGCTTAAGGGGCTTCCTATCCTATGGCTACACCTTC.

A few counts support this clonotype. The rearrangement uses TRBV6-5 and TRBJ1-5; D gene ambiguous. There are 16 residues in the CDR3. Trimming pared 5 bases from V and 1 base from J, leaving 15 bases between. Germline lookup yields CDR1 MNHEY and CDR2 SVGAGI. The CDR3 DNA reads as TGTGCCAGCAGTCCCGGAAAGGGCAGGAGCAATCAGCCCCAGCATTTT. Protein product: CASSPGKGRSNQPQHF.

The table lists this clonotype with a few counts. The V gene is TRBV20-1, the J gene TRBJ2-5, with TRBD2 as a possible D gene (6 bases). This CDR3 spans 15 amino acids. Trimming shortened V by 3 bases and J by 1 base, and 15 bases separated the two germline ends. Germline V lookup: CDR1 DFQATT, CDR2 SNEGSKA (reference sequence). The DNA for the CDR3 is TGCAGTGCTAGTGGCGTGGGAGGCGCCCAAGAGACCCAGTACTTC. It is translated as CSASGVGGAQETQYF.

This clonotype appeared many times. This chain uses TRBV5-8 with TRBJ2-7; 7 bases align to TRBD1. The CDR3 totals 14 residues. Germline CDR1 SGHTS, CDR2 YDEGEE. Trimming at V came to 3 bases and at J to 0 bases, leaving 3 bases not matched to a gene. CDR3: CASSWDRASYEQYF. The CDR3 nucleotides are TGTGCCAGCAGCTGGGACAGAGCCTCCTACGAGCAGTACTTC.

This clonotype was observed at least ten times. The chain carries TRBV11-2 and TRBJ2-1; 15 bases are a match to TRBD2. This CDR3 contains 17 residues. J gave up 5 bases and V 2 bases, and 4 bases lay outside the gene matches. Germline V gene data show CDR1 as SGHAT and CDR2 as FQNNGV. The CDR3 nucleotides read TGTGCCAGCAGCTTATCCGGGACTAGCGGGGGGAACAATGAGCAGTTCTTC. Its protein is CASSLSGTSGGNNEQFF.

This clonotype was counted at least ten times. This sequence joins TRBV12-5 and TRBJ1-1; D remains ambiguous. CDR3 size: 13 residues. V lost 1 base and J lost 4, with 7 bases in between. Germline V gene data show CDR1 as LGHNT and CDR2 as FRNRAP. CDR3 bases: TGTGCTAGTGGTTTGGACCAGCCCACTGAAGCTTTCTTT. Amino acids: CASGLDQPTEAFF.

The chain joins TRBV20-1 to TRBJ2-7, with TRBD1 identical over 8 bases. V trimming: 6 bases; J trimming: 5 bases; junction bases outside the gene matches: 6. The CDR3 has 12 residues. The germline gives CDR1 DFQATT, CDR2 SNEGSKA (reference sequence). This CDR3 reads CSAWTGRHEQYF. As DNA, the CDR3 is TGCAGTGCCTGGACAGGGAGACACGAGCAGTACTTC.

At least ten counts were recorded for this clonotype. The genes are TRBV10-3 and TRBJ1-1, with D possibly being TRBD1 (6 bases). Germline CDR1 is ENHRY and CDR2 is SYGVKD. Trimming cost V 2 bases and J 1 base, with 14 bases left between them. The CDR3 spans 16 residues. The CDR3 DNA reads TGTGCCATCAGTGAGAATAAATACAGGGAGAACACTGAAGCTTTCTTT. Its protein product is CAISENKYRENTEAFF.